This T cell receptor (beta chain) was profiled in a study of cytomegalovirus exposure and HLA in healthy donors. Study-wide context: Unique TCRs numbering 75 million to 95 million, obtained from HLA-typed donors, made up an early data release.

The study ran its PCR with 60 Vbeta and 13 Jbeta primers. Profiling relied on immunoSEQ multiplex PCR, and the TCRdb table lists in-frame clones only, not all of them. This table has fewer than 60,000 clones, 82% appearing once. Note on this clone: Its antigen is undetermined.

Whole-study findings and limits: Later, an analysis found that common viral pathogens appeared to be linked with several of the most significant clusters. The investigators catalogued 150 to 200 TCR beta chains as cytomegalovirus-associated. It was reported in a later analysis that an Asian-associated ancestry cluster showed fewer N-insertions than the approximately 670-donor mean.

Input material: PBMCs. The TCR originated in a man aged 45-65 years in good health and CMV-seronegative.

CDR3: CASSYRTGNTGELFF. The DNA of the CDR3 is TGTGCCAGCAGTTACAGGACAGGGAACACCGGGGAGCTGTTTTTT. The chain combines TRBV6-5 with TRBJ2-2, with 7 nucleotides matching TRBD1. From germline, CDR1 is MNHEY and CDR2 SVGAGI. This CDR3 is 15 amino acids long. Trimming removed 2 bases from V and 1 base from J; junction bases left unmatched: 1.